These T cell receptor beta chains were read from a single sample in a study of T cell repertoires in cytomegalovirus infection. TCRdb passed the reads through MiXCR, listing each CDR3 protein once. The sample lists around 450,000 distinct CDR3 sequences; 25% to 40% were seen once. The sequenced sample was PBMCs. The receptors were gathered from a human donor in good health (CMV status not recorded). Some clones in this sample may be carry-over from other donors' samples. Both conserved end residues are part of each CDR3. The order of the fields is D gene, J gene, clone size, V gene, CDR3 DNA, CDR3 protein. D genes are given only for firm matches. Not every row has a clone size; where given, it reads once, few, many or a size class.

>TRBD1|TRBJ1-2|.|TRBV7-8
TGTGCCAGCAGCGCTCGACAGGGGTATGGCTACACCTTC
CASSARQGYGYTF
>.|TRBJ2-3|many|TRBV7-8
TGTGCCAGCAGCTTAACCCAGGGGCACACAGATACGCAGTATTTT
CASSLTQGHTDTQYF
>.|TRBJ1-5|.|TRBV27
TGTGCCAGCAGTTTATGGGGAGGCAGGCGCAATCAGCCCCAGCATTTT
CASSLWGGRRNQPQHF
>TRBD1|TRBJ1-5|many|TRBV12-3/TRBV12-4
TGTGCCAGCAGCCGGGACAGGGGGAGTAATCAGCCCCAGCATTTT
CASSRDRGSNQPQHF
>.|TRBJ2-7|.|TRBV27
TGTGCCAGCAGTTTCTCGATCAGGGACGAGCAGTACTTC
CASSFSIRDEQYF
>.|TRBJ1-5|.|TRBV10-3
TGTGCCATCAGTGGATGGGAGAATCAGCCCCAGCATTTT
CAISGWENQPQHF
>.|TRBJ2-3|.|TRBV18
TGTGCCAGCTCACCACTCCTCAGCACAGATACGCAGTATTTT
CASSPLLSTDTQYF
>TRBD1|TRBJ2-1|few|TRBV7-2
TGTGCCAGCAGCCCGAGGACAGGAGTTAACAATGAGCAGTTCTTC
CASSPRTGVNNEQFF
>.|TRBJ2-4|many|TRBV12-3/TRBV12-4
TGTGCCAGCAGTCCTTCAAGAACAGCGGCCAAAAACATTCAGTACTTC
CASSPSRTAAKNIQYF
>.|TRBJ1-1|.|TRBV12-3/TRBV12-4
TGTGCCAGCAGTTTTGGGGGATTGATTAACACTGAAGCTTTCTTT
CASSFGGLINTEAFF
>.|TRBJ2-7|few|TRBV5-5
TGTGCCAGCAGCTTGGGACAGATCTCCTACGAGCAGTACTTC
CASSLGQISYEQYF
>.|TRBJ2-1|.|TRBV28
TGTGCCAGCAGTCCAGGACCTAGCTACAATGATCAGTTCTTC
CASSPGPSYNDQFF
>.|TRBJ2-2|.|TRBV19
TGTGCCAGTAGGCGTGACAGTAACACCGGGGAGCTGTTTTTT
CASRRDSNTGELFF
>.|TRBJ2-5|.|TRBV19
TGTGCCAGTAGTATAGTGGTACAAGAGACCCAGTACTTC
CASSIVVQETQYF
>TRBD1|TRBJ1-6|few|TRBV27
TGTGCCAGCAGCCTCCGGACAGGTGTAATCTCACCCCTCCACTTT
CASSLRTGVISPLHF
>TRBD1|TRBJ1-5|few|TRBV19
TGTGCCAGTAGTTACACCGACAGGGCCAACAATCAGCCCCAGCATTTT
CASSYTDRANNQPQHF
>TRBD2|TRBJ2-1|.|TRBV3-1
TGTGCCAGCAGCCAAGATGTGCTAGCGGGGACCCATTACAATGAGCAGTTCTTC
CASSQDVLAGTHYNEQFF
>TRBD1|TRBJ2-2|few|TRBV19
TGTGCCAGTACCGTGACAGGGGGCACCGGGGAGCTGTTTTTT
CASTVTGGTGELFF
>.|TRBJ1-2|few|TRBV28
TGTGCCAGCAGCGCGGACTTTAACTATGGCTACACCTTC
CASSADFNYGYTF
>.|TRBJ2-3|few|TRBV24-1
TGTGCCACCAGTGAGACCTGGTTGCGGGAAGGAACAGATACGCAGTATTTT
CATSETWLREGTDTQYF
>TRBD1|TRBJ1-2|.|TRBV6-2/TRBV6-3
TGTGACAGCAGGCTACCGACAGGGTCGGATGGCTACACCTTC
CDSRLPTGSDGYTF
>.|TRBJ2-3|many|TRBV7-6
TGTGCCAGCAGCTTAGAACTAGGCACAGATACGCAGTATTTT
CASSLELGTDTQYF
>.|TRBJ2-1|few|TRBV6-1
TGTGCCAGCAGTGAACGTGGCGGGGCGTCCTACAATGAGCAGTTCTTC
CASSERGGASYNEQFF
>.|TRBJ1-5|many|TRBV7-8
TGTGCCACCGGACCTTCCTTTGGGGATCAGCCCCAGCATTTT
CATGPSFGDQPQHF
>.|TRBJ1-2|.|TRBV18
TGTGCCAGCTCAGGAGACGGAAACTATGGCTACACCTTC
CASSGDGNYGYTF
>.|TRBJ2-2|.|TRBV19
TGTGCCAGTAGTGACGGACGGATGAAGAACACCGGGGAGCTGTTTTTT
CASSDGRMKNTGELFF
>.|TRBJ2-7|.|TRBV7-6
TGTGCCAGCAGCTTTTATCGCGACAGAAGGAGCGAGCAGTACTTC
CASSFYRDRRSEQYF
>.|TRBJ2-7|.|TRBV5-1
TGCGCCAGCAGCTTGGCTCCTACGGGACAAGACTCCTACGAGCAGTACTTC
CASSLAPTGQDSYEQYF
>.|TRBJ1-5|many|TRBV4-2
TGTGCCAGCAGCCAAGATGTTGGTGTCAGAGCGAATCAGCCCCAGCATTTT
CASSQDVGVRANQPQHF
>TRBD1|TRBJ1-5|few|TRBV28
TGTGCCAGCAGTTTATTGGGACAGGGGGCGTGGGGCAATCAGCCCCAGCATTTT
CASSLLGQGAWGNQPQHF
>.|TRBJ2-1|.|TRBV5-4
TGTGCCAGCAGCTTAAGCGCCGGTGAGCAGTTCTTC
CASSLSAGEQFF
>.|TRBJ1-2|.|TRBV11-2
TGTGCCAGCAGCCCCGGGGCCTTCATCAACTATGGCTACACCTTC
CASSPGAFINYGYTF
>TRBD2|TRBJ2-2|few|TRBV6-1
TGTGCCAGCAGTCTTAGCGGGATTAACACCGGGGAGCTGTTTTTT
CASSLSGINTGELFF
>.|TRBJ1-5|.|TRBV6-5
TGTGCCCGCAGTCACAATTCACAGGGTCTCAATCAGCCCCAGCATTTT
CARSHNSQGLNQPQHF
>.|TRBJ2-6|few|TRBV29-1
TGCAGCGTTGAATGGAGTTGGGACAACTCTGTCGGGGGGGCCAACGTCCTGACTTTC
CSVEWSWDNSVGGANVLTF
>.|TRBJ2-3|.|TRBV11-2
TGTGCCAGCAGCTTAGGGGTCCAGGGAGCCTATACAGGAGATACGCAGTATTTT
CASSLGVQGAYTGDTQYF
>.|TRBJ2-2|few|TRBV7-6
TGTGCCAGCAGCTTACGCTGGGGTCCGGGGGAGCTGTTTTTT
CASSLRWGPGELFF
>.|TRBJ2-1|many|TRBV7-2
TGTGCCAGCAGCTTAGGAGGGGCCCGCTACAATGAGCAGTTCTTC
CASSLGGARYNEQFF
>TRBD2|TRBJ2-1|.|TRBV7-6
TGTGCCAGCAGCTCCGGGGGCGGGGGGGCCTCGGGTGAGCAGTTCTTC
CASSSGGGGASGEQFF
>TRBD2|TRBJ2-1|once|TRBV6-5
TGTGCCAGCAGTTACGGGACTAGCGGGCCTCCAGTCCTCTCCTACAATGAGCAGTTCTTC
CASSYGTSGPPVLSYNEQFF
>.|TRBJ2-1|.|TRBV6-5
TGTGCCAGCAGTTACGAGGGGGGCTCGGGCAATGAGCAGTTCTTC
CASSYEGGSGNEQFF
>TRBD1|TRBJ2-7|.|TRBV15
TGTGCCACCAGCAGAGGGGACAGTCTACGGGAGCAGTACTTC
CATSRGDSLREQYF
>.|TRBJ2-2|few|TRBV12-3/TRBV12-4
TGTGCCAGCAGTGTGGGACGAAACACCGGGGAGCTGTTTTTT
CASSVGRNTGELFF
>.|TRBJ1-2|many|TRBV6-1
TGTGCCAGCATAACCCGAGACGGGGTTAACTATGGCTACACCTTC
CASITRDGVNYGYTF
>TRBD2|TRBJ2-1|few|TRBV6-5
TGTGCCAGCAGGGATACCGCGGGGGGGCGGTCCTACAATGAGCAGTTCTTC
CASRDTAGGRSYNEQFF
>.|TRBJ1-1|.|TRBV5-5
TGTGCCAGCAGCTTGTTGGGCACAGTGAACACTGAAGCTTTCTTT
CASSLLGTVNTEAFF
>.|TRBJ2-1|many|TRBV12-3/TRBV12-4
TGTGCCAGCAGTCCGACGACAGCCTCCTACAATGAGCAGTTCTTC
CASSPTTASYNEQFF
>TRBD2|TRBJ2-3|few|TRBV12-3/TRBV12-4
TGTGCCAGCATTTCTAGCGGGGGCCCAGATACGCAGTATTTT
CASISSGGPDTQYF
>TRBD2|TRBJ2-1|few|TRBV7-2
TGTGCCAGCAGCTCGCCTAGCGGGGGGACTAATTACAATGAGCAGTTCTTC
CASSSPSGGTNYNEQFF
>TRBD1|TRBJ2-7|.|TRBV29-1
TGCAGCGTTGACGGACAGGGGGCTCACGAGCAGTACTTC
CSVDGQGAHEQYF
>TRBD1|TRBJ1-6|many|TRBV6-1
TGTGCCAGCAGTGAAGCGGGCCAGGGGGCCTATCTTGGGCATTCACCCCTCCACTTT
CASSEAGQGAYLGHSPLHF
>.|TRBJ2-1|.|TRBV6-1
TGTGCCAGCAGCCAAAAGGGTCCGGGCTACAATGAGCAGTTCTTC
CASSQKGPGYNEQFF
>.|TRBJ1-6|.|TRBV28
TGTGCCAGCTACACCGCAGACCGGGTATATAATTCACCCCTCCACTTT
CASYTADRVYNSPLHF
>.|TRBJ1-5|.|TRBV20-1
TGCAGTGCTAGCGTCGTAAGGGGTATCAATCAGCCCCAGCATTTT
CSASVVRGINQPQHF
>TRBD1|TRBJ2-3|once|TRBV29-1
TGCAGCGTTGAACTGAGGCAGGGGGTTGGAGATACGCAGTATTTT
CSVELRQGVGDTQYF
>.|TRBJ1-1|.|TRBV4-1
TGCGCCAGCAGCCAAGAGGAACGGTTGAACACTGAAGCTTTCTTT
CASSQEERLNTEAFF
>.|TRBJ2-7|.|TRBV6-6
TGTGCCAGCAGTTACTCGTTGATCGACTACGAGCAGTACTTC
CASSYSLIDYEQYF
>TRBD1|TRBJ2-2|few|TRBV19
TGTGCCAGTAGACCGGACAGGAACTTTAACACCGGGGAGCTGTTTTTT
CASRPDRNFNTGELFF
>TRBD2|TRBJ2-1|few|TRBV10-3
TGTGCCATCAGTGACGGGGGGTCCCCCTACAATGAGCAGTTCTTC
CAISDGGSPYNEQFF
>TRBD2|TRBJ2-5|.|TRBV29-1
TGCAGCGTGGGGAGACTAGCGGTCGGAGAGACCCAGTACTTC
CSVGRLAVGETQYF